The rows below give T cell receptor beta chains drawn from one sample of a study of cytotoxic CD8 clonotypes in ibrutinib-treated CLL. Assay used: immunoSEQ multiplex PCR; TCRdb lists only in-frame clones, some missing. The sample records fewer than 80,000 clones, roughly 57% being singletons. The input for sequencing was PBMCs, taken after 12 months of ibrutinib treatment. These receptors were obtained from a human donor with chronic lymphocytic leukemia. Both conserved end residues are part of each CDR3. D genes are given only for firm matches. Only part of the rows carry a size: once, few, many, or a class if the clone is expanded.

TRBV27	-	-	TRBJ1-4	CASSFTGTRPDEKLFF	TGTGCCAGCAGTTTTACCGGGACAAGGCCCGATGAAAAACTGTTTTTT
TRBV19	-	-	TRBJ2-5	CASSWGAHTETQYF	TGTGCCAGTAGTTGGGGGGCGCATACGGAGACCCAGTACTTC
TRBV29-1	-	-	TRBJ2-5	CSVGGGGGRETQYF	TGCAGCGTGGGAGGAGGGGGTGGGCGAGAGACCCAGTACTTC
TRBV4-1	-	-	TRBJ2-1	CASSQGGTDAKREQFF	TGCGCCAGCAGCCAAGGGGGGACGGACGCAAAAAGGGAGCAGTTCTTC
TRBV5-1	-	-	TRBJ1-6	CASSLDTGSYNSPLHF	TGCGCCAGCAGCCTGGACACTGGGTCCTATAATTCACCCCTCCACTTT
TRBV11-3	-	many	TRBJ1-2	CASSLAHRANYGYTF	TGTGCCAGCAGCTTAGCCCACAGAGCCAACTATGGCTACACCTTC
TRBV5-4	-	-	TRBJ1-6	CASSLLGRANSPLHF	TGTGCCAGCAGCTTGTTGGGAAGGGCGAATTCACCCCTCCACTTT
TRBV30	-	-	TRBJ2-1	CARSGLANYNEQFF	TGTGCCCGGAGTGGCCTAGCGAACTACAATGAGCAGTTCTTC
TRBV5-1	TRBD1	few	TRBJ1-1	CASSPRLTGATEAFF	TGCGCCAGCAGCCCGAGACTCACAGGGGCCACTGAAGCTTTCTTT
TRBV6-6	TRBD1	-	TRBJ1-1	CASSPGGAEAFF	TGTGCCAGCAGCCCAGGGGGGGCTGAAGCTTTCTTT
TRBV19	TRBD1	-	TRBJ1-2	CASKSGQGDYGYTF	TGTGCCAGTAAGTCGGGACAGGGTGACTATGGCTACACCTTC
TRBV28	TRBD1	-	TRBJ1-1	CASTRTGDRAERAFF	TGTGCCAGCACCCGGACAGGGGATCGGGCTGAACGAGCTTTCTTT
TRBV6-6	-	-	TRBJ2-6	CASSSTPGANVLTF	TGTGCCAGCAGCTCCACCCCTGGGGCCAACGTCCTGACTTTC
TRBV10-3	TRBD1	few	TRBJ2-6	CAITQGRASGANVLTF	TGTGCCATCACACAGGGGCGGGCGTCTGGGGCCAACGTCCTGACTTTC
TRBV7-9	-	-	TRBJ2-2	CASSSSLSTGELFF	TGTGCCAGCAGCTCCTCTTTGTCGACCGGGGAGCTGTTTTTT
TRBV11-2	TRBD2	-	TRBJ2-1	CASSFLAGGPQGNEQFF	TGTGCCAGCAGCTTCCTAGCGGGGGGGCCACAAGGTAATGAGCAGTTCTTC
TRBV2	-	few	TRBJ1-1	CASKLDSLNTEAFF	TGTGCCAGCAAATTGGACAGCCTGAACACTGAAGCTTTCTTT
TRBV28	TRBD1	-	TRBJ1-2	CASSRQGPANYGYTF	TGTGCCAGCAGCAGACAGGGGCCAGCTAACTATGGCTACACCTTC
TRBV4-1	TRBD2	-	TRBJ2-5	CASSPRERLAGGETYQETQYF	TGCGCCAGCAGCCCCCGAGAACGTCTAGCGGGAGGCGAAACGTACCAAGAGACCCAGTACTTC
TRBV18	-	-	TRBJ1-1	CASSQGGNTEAFF	TGTGCCAGCTCCCAAGGAGGGAACACTGAAGCTTTCTTT